Below are 12 T cell receptor beta chains sequenced from a single sample in a study of blood T cell repertoires in COVID-19. The data were produced by immunoSEQ multiplex PCR, yet TCRdb's version contains in-frame clones alone and is incomplete. The sample holds under 250,000 clones, 86% seen once. Sequencing input: peripheral blood. These receptors came from a woman aged 55 to 70 who had recovered from COVID-19.

V is TRBV9 and J is TRBJ1-1; D is ambiguous. The germline V gene has CDR1 SGDLS and CDR2 YYNGEE. V was pared by 4 bases and J by 1 base, with 11 bases between. This CDR3 region has 14 residues. The CDR3 protein is CASSPSGRNTEAFF. Here the CDR3 DNA reads TGTGCCAGCAGCCCTAGCGGCAGGAACACTGAAGCTTTCTTT.

Points on this clone: Its ends do not fully match the called genes, so a read error is possible. CDR3 loop: CASSHGPGGEIQYF. DNA of the CDR3: TGTGCCAGCAGCCACGGCCCGGGAGGGGAGATCCAGTACTTC. The chain carries TRBV3-1 (or the pseudogene TRBV3-2) and TRBJ2-5; TRBD2 aligns across 8 bases. This CDR3 is built from 14 residues. CDR1 is LGHDT, CDR2 YNNKEL, per germline (reference sequence).

This chain connects TRBV18 to TRBJ1-2; TRBD1 aligns across 7 bases. The CDR3 runs to 17 residues. CDR1 and CDR2 (germline): KGHSH, LQKENI. V was pared by 3 bases and J by 2 bases, with 12 bases of the junction left unmatched. CDR3 residues: CASSPTTGPSWNYGYTF. As DNA, the CDR3 is TGTGCCAGCTCACCCACGACAGGGCCTTCTTGGAACTATGGCTACACCTTC.

This chain connects TRBV9 to TRBJ2-7; tentative D call: TRBD1 (6 bases). The CDR3 extends over 14 amino acids. Germline loops: CDR1 SGDLS, CDR2 YYNGEE. Deletions cut 1 base from V and 4 bases from J, with 12 bases between. The CDR3 loop reads CASSVRPGAYEQYF. The CDR3, as DNA: TGTGCCAGCAGCGTAAGGCCAGGGGCTTACGAGCAGTACTTC.

The chain carries TRBV27 and TRBJ1-6; D might be TRBD1 (5 bases). V gave up 8 bases and J gave up 9 bases, with 26 bases separating them. This CDR3 region has 17 residues. Germline V gene sequence: CDR1 MNHEY, CDR2 SMNVEV (reference sequence). The CDR3: CASRAAEGDQRGSPLHF. The CDR3, as DNA: TGTGCCAGCCGCGCCGCGGAGGGTGACCAAAGGGGTTCACCCCTCCACTTT.

The genes are TRBV7-2 and TRBJ1-1; 10 nucleotides align to TRBD1. Germline CDR1 and CDR2: SGHTA and FQGNSA. This CDR3 region has 15 residues. Trimming cost V 3 bases and J 5 bases; bases outside gene matches: 6. CDR3 sequence reads: CASSLDGTGETEAFF. In DNA, the CDR3 is TGTGCCAGCAGCTTGGACGGGACAGGGGAAACTGAAGCTTTCTTT.

The rearrangement links TRBV5-4 to TRBJ1-1; TRBD1 is a possible D gene (6 bases). Germline loops: CDR1 SGHNT, CDR2 YYREEE (reference sequence). The CDR3 contains 12 residues. Deletions cut 9 bases from V and 0 bases from J, with 9 bases between. This CDR3 reads CATRTVNTEAFF. The CDR3 bases are TGTGCCACCCGGACAGTGAACACTGAAGCTTTCTTT. The whole variable domain, filled in from reference TRBV5-4 and TRBJ1-1, reads ETGVTQSPTHLIKTRGQQVTLRCSSQSGHNTVSWYQQALGQGPQFIFQYYREEENGRGNFPPRFSGLQFPNYSSELNVNALELDDSALYLCATRTVNTEAFFGQGTRLTVV.

As regards this clone: The junction differs from germline at one of its ends, possibly a read error. J is TRBJ1-2 and V is TRBV10-3; tentative D call: TRBD1 (6 bases). Germline values: CDR1 ENHRY, CDR2 SYGVKD. This CDR3 contains 14 residues. CDR3 in amino acids: CAISESPGSGGIAF. CDR3 DNA: TGTGCCATCAGTGAGTCCCCAGGATCTGGGGGCATCGCCTTC.

This clone was counted a few times. The CDR3 is CASRTVPAAGQPQHF. In nucleotides, the CDR3 is TGTGCCAGCAGAACAGTGCCTGCCGCGGGTCAGCCCCAGCATTTT. The gene calls are TRBV6-5 and TRBJ1-5; no definite D call. V lost 6 bases and J lost 6, with 18 bases in between. This CDR3 is 15 amino acids long. CDR1 is MNHEY, CDR2 SVGAGI, per germline.

This clone appeared a single time. This chain uses TRBV5-1 with TRBJ1-2; 7 positions agree with TRBD1. The CDR3 runs to 14 residues. The ends lost 4 bases at V and 8 bases at J; junction bases unmatched: 11. Germline lookup yields CDR1 SGHRS and CDR2 YFSETQ. The chain's CDR3 is CASSSITGARGYTF. CDR3 DNA: TGCGCCAGCAGCAGTATAACAGGGGCGCGGGGCTACACCTTC.

V gene TRBV4-1 combines with J gene TRBJ2-2; D not certain. Per the germline V gene, CDR1 is MGHRA and CDR2 is YSYEKL. The germline V and J ends were trimmed by 4 bases and 4 bases, with 13 bases remaining between them. The CDR3 is 15 residues long. CDR3 nucleotides: TGCGCCAGCAGCCGAAGTAGCTTGAGCACCGGGGAGCTGTTTTTT. It translates to CASSRSSLSTGELFF.

This chain links TRBV12-3 or TRBV12-4 with TRBJ2-3; D is possibly TRBD1 (5 bases). V was cut by 2 bases and J by 4 bases, with 7 bases left in between. The CDR3 runs to 13 residues. The CDR3 bases are TGTGCCAGCAGTTTATGGGGCGCAGATACGCAGTATTTT. Translation gives CASSLWGADTQYF.